This T cell receptor beta chain is from a study of beta chain features in type 1 diabetes. Broader study findings: VDJ junctions in type 1 diabetes patients carried more deletions and fewer insertions. Shorter TCRB CDR3s, moderately but significantly so, were found in Type 1 diabetes patients in all four CD4+ subsets.

Germline assignment: CDR1 LNHDA and CDR2 SQIVND (reference sequence). The germline V and J ends were trimmed by 3 bases and 0 bases, with 8 bases remaining between them. The CDR3 length is 14 residues. Worth noting for this clone: Its target is unknown.

The single heparinised draw taken from each donor contained around 110 mL of blood on average. Central memory, naive, regulatory and stem cell-like memory CD4+ cells were sorted by CD45RO/CCR7/CD25/CD127/CD95/CD27. The whole isolated RNA underwent reverse transcription, so sequencing captured expressed TCRB transcripts. Profiling relied on immunoSEQ multiplex PCR, and the TCRdb table lists in-frame clones only, not all of them. The sample consists of some 290,000 clones, about 13% of them appearing once. Input material: naive CD4+ T cells from blood. The sequence derives from a man in his thirties or forties with type 1 diabetes. The chain is built from TRBV19 and TRBJ1-2; D is ambiguous. CDR3 nucleotide sequence: TGTGCCAGTAGTATCTCCAGGACTAACTATGGCTACACCTTC. Translation gives CASSISRTNYGYTF.